The clone carrying this TCR beta chain was detected once. Its antigen is as yet unknown. This may be a read error: a much more frequent sequence differs by one nucleotide. This sample is part of a study of response to subunit inactivated influenza vaccine. Study findings and constraints: T cells newly recruited by each seasonal influenza vaccination are few, the authors suggested.

The CDR3 is made up of 11 amino acids. V was clipped by 5 bases and J by 4 bases, with 8 bases between them. The germline CDR1 and CDR2 sequences are SQVTM and ANQGSEA. TCRdb ran MiXCR on the RT-PCR reads and lists one entry per CDR3 protein. The sample has about 240,000 distinct CDR3 sequences, 12% seen once; the top ten hold approximately 8.3%. This TCR was recovered from a man aged 50 or older who received an inactivated influenza vaccine. V is TRBV29-1 and J is TRBJ1-2; D is undetermined. Source: non-naive T cells sorted from PBMCs, taken approximately 15 days before vaccination. The CDR3 protein is CSVISFYGYTF. The CDR3 bases are TGCAGCGTTATCAGCTTCTATGGCTACACCTTC.